This entry describes one TCR beta chain. Many counts were recorded for this clonotype. Its antigen is not yet known. Within one base of it there is no much larger clone, and no base qualities were kept. This entry belongs to a study of T cell repertoires in cytomegalovirus infection (dated by TCRdb to the late 2010s). Broadly, across the study: Because public TCR beta signatures pointed to carriage of CMV infection together with the matching HLA type, the HLA type of each donor mattered for the analysis.

Results and caveats for the whole study, not just this receptor: In both this cohort and an independent cohort of some 350 donors, the cumulative frequency of public TCR beta family members distinguished carriers of CMV infection plus the relevant HLA type. In the ex vivo response, HLA-C-restricted CMV-specific TCR beta clonotypes were dominant, and in two of eight donors the single most frequent clonotype came from this HLA-C-restricted group.

The sequencer was an Illumina HiSeq 1500. TCRdb trimmed the raw reads at Q25, called clones with MiXCR and kept productive beta chains. CDR3 protein duplicates are merged, each entry listing the most common genes and DNA. Here the sample has under 100,000 distinct CDR3 sequences; roughly 3.5% occur a single time. The ten top clones hold 4.6% of the sample. From its cysteine to its phenylalanine, the CDR3 spans 15 amino acids. The read is trimmed to its CDR3 DNA, 45 bases read in frame from base 1. The germline V end is reduced by 2 bases and the J end by 4 bases; junction bases left unmatched: 1. The germline V gene supplies CDR1 MNHEY and CDR2 SVGEGT.

This chain joins TRBV6-2 or TRBV6-3 to TRBJ2-5; 13 bases in the middle match TRBD2. This TCR derives from a human donor in good health (CMV status not recorded). Some clones in this sample may be carry-over from other donors' samples. The sample was PBMCs. The sequenced DNA: TGTGCCAGCAGTTACACTAGCGGGGGGGCAGAGACCCAGTACTTC. It specifies CASSYTSGGAETQYF.